The sequence of this T cell receptor (beta chain) was determined in a study of blood T cell dynamics during melanoma immunotherapy. As for time point: pre-treatment baseline. The protocol was immunoSEQ multiplex PCR, while the TCRdb copy is restricted to in-frame clones and leaves out a portion. The sample shows thousands of clones, around 84% of them seen only once. CDR3 length equals 15 residues. From germline, CDR1 is SGHAT and CDR2 FQNNGV. V was clipped by 0 bases and J by 4 bases; unmatched bases: 3. Sequencing used blood, obtained from a patient treated with checkpoint blockade. The V gene is TRBV11-2, the J gene TRBJ1-2; 9 nucleotides agree with TRBD1. This clonotype was sampled from a human donor with melanoma. The CDR3 spells CASSLETGGFYGYTF. DNA for the CDR3: TGTGCCAGCAGCTTAGAAACAGGGGGCTTCTATGGCTACACCTTC.